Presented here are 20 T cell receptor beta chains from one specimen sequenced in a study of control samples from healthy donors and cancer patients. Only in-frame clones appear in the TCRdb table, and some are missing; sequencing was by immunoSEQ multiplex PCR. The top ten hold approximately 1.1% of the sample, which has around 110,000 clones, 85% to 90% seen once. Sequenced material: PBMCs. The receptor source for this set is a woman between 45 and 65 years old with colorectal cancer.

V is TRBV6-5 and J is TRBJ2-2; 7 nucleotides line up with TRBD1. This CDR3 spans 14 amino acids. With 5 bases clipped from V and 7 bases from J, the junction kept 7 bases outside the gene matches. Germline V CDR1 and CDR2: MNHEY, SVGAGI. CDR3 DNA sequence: TGTGCCAGCAGTCACAGGGGTGGAGGCGGGGAGCTGTTTTTT. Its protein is CASSHRGGGGELFF.

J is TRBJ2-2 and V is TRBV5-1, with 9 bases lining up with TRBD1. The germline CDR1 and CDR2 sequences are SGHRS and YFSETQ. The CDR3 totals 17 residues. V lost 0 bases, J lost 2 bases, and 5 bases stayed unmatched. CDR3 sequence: CASSLAPDRGNTGELFF. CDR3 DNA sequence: TGCGCCAGCAGCTTGGCGCCGGACAGGGGCAACACCGGGGAGCTGTTTTTT.

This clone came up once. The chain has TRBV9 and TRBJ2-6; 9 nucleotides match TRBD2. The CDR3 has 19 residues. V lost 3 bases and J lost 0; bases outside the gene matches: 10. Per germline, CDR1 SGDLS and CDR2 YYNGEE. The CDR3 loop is CASSDGTSLGVSGANVLTF. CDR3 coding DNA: TGTGCCAGCAGCGACGGGACTAGCCTCGGGGTCTCTGGGGCCAACGTCCTGACTTTC.

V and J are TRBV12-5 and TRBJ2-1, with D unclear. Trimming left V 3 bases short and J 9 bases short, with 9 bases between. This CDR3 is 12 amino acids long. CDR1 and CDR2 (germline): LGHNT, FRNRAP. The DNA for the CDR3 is TGTGCTAGTGGTTTATATGAAACTGAGCAGTTCTTC. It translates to CASGLYETEQFF.

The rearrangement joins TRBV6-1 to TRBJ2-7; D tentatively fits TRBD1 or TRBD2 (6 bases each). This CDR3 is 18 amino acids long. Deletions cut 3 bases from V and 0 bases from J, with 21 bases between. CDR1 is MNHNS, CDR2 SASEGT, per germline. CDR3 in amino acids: CASSEVAGWTESSYEQYF. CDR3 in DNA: TGTGCCAGCAGTGAGGTGGCGGGGTGGACAGAGAGCTCCTACGAGCAGTACTTC.

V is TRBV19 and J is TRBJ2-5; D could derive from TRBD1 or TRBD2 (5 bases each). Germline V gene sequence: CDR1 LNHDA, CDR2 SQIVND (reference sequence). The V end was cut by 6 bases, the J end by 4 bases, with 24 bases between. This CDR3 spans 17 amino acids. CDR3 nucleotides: TGTGCCAGTAGCAAGGGCGGTGGGGGTCTATACAGAGAGACCCAGTACTTC. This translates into CASSKGGGGLYRETQYF.

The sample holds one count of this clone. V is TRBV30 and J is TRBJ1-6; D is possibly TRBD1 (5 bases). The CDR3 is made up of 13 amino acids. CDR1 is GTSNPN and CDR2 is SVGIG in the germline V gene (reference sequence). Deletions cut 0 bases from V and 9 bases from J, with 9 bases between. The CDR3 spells CAWSVRGGSPLHF. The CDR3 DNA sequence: TGTGCCTGGAGTGTACGCGGGGGTTCACCCCTCCACTTT.

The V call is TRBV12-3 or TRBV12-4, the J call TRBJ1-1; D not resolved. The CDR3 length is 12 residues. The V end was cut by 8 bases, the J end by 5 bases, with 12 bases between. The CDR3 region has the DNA TGTGCCAGCCCGAGGGAAGGAACTGAAGCTTTCTTT. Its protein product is CASPREGTEAFF.

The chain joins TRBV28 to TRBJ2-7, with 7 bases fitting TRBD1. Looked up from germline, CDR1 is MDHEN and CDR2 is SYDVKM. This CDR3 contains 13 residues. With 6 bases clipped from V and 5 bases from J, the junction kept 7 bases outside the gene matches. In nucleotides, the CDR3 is TGTGCCAGCAGACTGCCCGGGACAGACGAGCAGTACTTC. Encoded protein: CASRLPGTDEQYF.

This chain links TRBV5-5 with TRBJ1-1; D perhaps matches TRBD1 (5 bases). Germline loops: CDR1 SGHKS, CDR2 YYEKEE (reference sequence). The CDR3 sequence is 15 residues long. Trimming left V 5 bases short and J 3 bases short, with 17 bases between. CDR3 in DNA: TGTGCCAGCAGTGGTTTAGGGGTAACGGACACTGAAGCTTTCTTT. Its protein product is CASSGLGVTDTEAFF.

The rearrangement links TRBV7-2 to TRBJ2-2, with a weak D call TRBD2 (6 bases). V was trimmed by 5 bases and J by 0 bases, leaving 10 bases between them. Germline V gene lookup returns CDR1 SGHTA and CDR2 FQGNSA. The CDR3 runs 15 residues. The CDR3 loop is CASSPGLSNTGELFF. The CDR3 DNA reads TGTGCCAGCAGCCCGGGACTCTCGAACACCGGGGAGCTGTTTTTT.

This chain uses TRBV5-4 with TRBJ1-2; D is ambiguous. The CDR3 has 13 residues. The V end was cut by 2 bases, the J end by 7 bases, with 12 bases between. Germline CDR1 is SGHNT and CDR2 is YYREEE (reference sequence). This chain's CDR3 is CASSFMDTRGYTF. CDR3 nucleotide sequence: TGTGCCAGCAGCTTCATGGATACTCGTGGCTACACCTTC.

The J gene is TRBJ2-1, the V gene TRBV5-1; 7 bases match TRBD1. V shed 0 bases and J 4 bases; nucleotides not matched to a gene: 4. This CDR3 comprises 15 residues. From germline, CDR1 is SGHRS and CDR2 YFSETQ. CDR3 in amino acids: CASSLGDREYNEQFF. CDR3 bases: TGCGCCAGCAGCTTGGGCGACAGGGAATACAATGAGCAGTTCTTC.

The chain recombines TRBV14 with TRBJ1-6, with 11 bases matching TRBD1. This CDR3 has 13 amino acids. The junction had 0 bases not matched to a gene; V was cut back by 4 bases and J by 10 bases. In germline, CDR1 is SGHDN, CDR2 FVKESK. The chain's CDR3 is CASSRDRGSPLHF. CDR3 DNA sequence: TGTGCCAGCAGCCGGGACAGGGGGTCACCCCTCCACTTT.

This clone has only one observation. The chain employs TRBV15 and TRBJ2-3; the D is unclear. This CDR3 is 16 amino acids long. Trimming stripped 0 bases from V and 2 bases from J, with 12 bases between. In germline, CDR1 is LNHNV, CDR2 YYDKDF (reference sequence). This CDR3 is CATSRDRAVSTDTQYF. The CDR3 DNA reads TGTGCCACCAGCAGAGATCGGGCCGTCTCCACAGATACGCAGTATTTT.

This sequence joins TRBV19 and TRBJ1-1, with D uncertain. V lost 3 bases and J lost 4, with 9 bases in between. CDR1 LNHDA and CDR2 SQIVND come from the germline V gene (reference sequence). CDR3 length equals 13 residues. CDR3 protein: CASSIDRGTEAFF. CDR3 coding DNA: TGTGCCAGTAGTATTGATCGGGGCACTGAAGCTTTCTTT.

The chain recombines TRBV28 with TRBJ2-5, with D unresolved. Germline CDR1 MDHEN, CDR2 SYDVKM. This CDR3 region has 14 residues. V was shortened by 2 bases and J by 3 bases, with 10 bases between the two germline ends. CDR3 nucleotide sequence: TGTGCCAGCAGTTTAATTCAGCATGAAGAGACCCAGTACTTC. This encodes CASSLIQHEETQYF. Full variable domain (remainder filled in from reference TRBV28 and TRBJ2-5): DVKVTQSSRYLVKRTGEKVFLECVQDMDHENMFWYRQDPGLGLRLIYFSYDVKMKEKGDIPEGYSVSREKKERFSLILESASTNQTSMYLCASSLIQHEETQYFGPGTRLLVL.

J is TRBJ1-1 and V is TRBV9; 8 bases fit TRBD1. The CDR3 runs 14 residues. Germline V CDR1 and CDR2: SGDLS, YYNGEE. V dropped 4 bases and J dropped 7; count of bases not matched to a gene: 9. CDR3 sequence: CASSRWGTGVEAFF. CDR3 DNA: TGTGCCAGCAGCAGGTGGGGGACAGGCGTTGAAGCTTTCTTT.

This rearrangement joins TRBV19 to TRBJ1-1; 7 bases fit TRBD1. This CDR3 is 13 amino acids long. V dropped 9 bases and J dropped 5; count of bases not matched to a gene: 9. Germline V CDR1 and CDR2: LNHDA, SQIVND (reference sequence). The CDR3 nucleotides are TGTGCCAGCAGAGACAGGGTAGCTACTGAAGCTTTCTTT. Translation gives CASRDRVATEAFF.

The CDR3 protein is CASTLSGLQGNEQFF. CDR3 coding DNA: TGCGCCAGCACCCTTTCGGGTTTACAGGGCAATGAGCAGTTCTTC. This rearrangement joins TRBV5-1 to TRBJ2-1, with D possibly TRBD1 on 6 matching bases. Trimming cost V 6 bases and J 6 bases, with 19 bases left between them. Per germline, CDR1 SGHRS and CDR2 YFSETQ. CDR3 length: 15 amino acids. Full variable domain (rest looked up from reference TRBV5-1 and TRBJ2-1): KAGVTQTPRYLIKTRGQQVTLSCSPISGHRSVSWYQQTPGQGLQFLFEYFSETQRNKGNFPGRFSGRQFSNSRSEMNVSTLELGDSALYLCASTLSGLQGNEQFFGPGTRLTVL.